This T cell receptor (beta chain) was recovered during a study of T-cell memory formation after mild COVID-19 listed by TCRdb under 2021. Background on the whole study: TCR sequence clusters from the two donors were largely donor specific. Longitudinal TCRalpha and TCRbeta repertoire sequencing tracked T-cell clones expanding and contracting after mild COVID-19 in two donors. The cohort was made up of two young adult volunteers, one female and one male, who were previously healthy. Study-wide findings and limitations: SARS-CoV-2 specificity was not confirmed for the second-wave clones peaking on day 37. Some responding clones were found in pre-infection memory, which suggests that pre-existing cross-reactive memory T cells took part in the SARS-CoV-2 response. Clones contracting from day 15 to 85 had balanced CD4/CD8 phenotypes, while a second wave expanding from day 15 to 37 was biased towards CD4+. The study covered only a couple of mild cases, and larger cohorts including severe cases with pre-infection samples were considered necessary. Contracting CD4+ clones were located mainly in the CM and EM memory subsets, whereas CD8+ clones were found to be enriched in EMRA.

The germline V gene (reference sequence) sets CDR1 to DFQATT and CDR2 to SNEGSKA. Including cysteine and phenylalanine, the CDR3 has 14 amino acids. Solely the CDR3 DNA is kept, with 42 bases framed from the first base. For this chain, trimming is 4 bases at the V end and 5 bases at the J end, and the number of junction bases without a gene match is 9. PBMCs were isolated by Ficoll-Paque density gradient centrifugation. This clonotype turned up a few times. Its specific antigen is unknown. No much larger clone is present one base from it, and per-base qualities are unavailable. The sequencing machine was an Illumina NovaSeq 6000. TCRalpha and TCRbeta cDNA libraries were constructed by 5'RACE with constant-segment primers, with sample barcodes and unique molecular identifiers being introduced. RNA was extracted from every sample with Trizol reagent. The libraries were amplified in two PCR steps, and the second step added a second sample barcode and Illumina TruSeq adapters. Sequencing of the libraries was done on an Illumina NovaSeq, producing 2 x 150 bp paired-end reads. The authors processed their data as follows. Reads were demultiplexed and collapsed into UMI-guided consensus sequences with migec v1.2.7. Using mixcr v2.1.11, UMI consensuses were aligned to TRA and TRB V and J templates and then assembled into clonotypes. A clonotype was counted as expanded or contracted only if both edgeR and NoisET called the change significant, with noise models trained on biological replicates. For edgeR calls, the cutoffs were a false discovery rate-adjusted p below 0.01 and a log2 fold-change threshold of 1. PCA with hierarchical clustering of max-normalized trajectories of the 1000 most abundant clonotypes was used as exploratory dynamics analysis. Separately sequenced CD4+ and CD8+ repertoires were used to assign the CD4 or CD8 phenotype of responding clones. In TCRdb, the public reads were trimmed at Q25 with fastp and aligned with MiXCR, with productive beta chains retained. Entries are consolidated by CDR3 protein sequence, retaining the most common genes and DNA. Here the V and J calls rest on TCRdb's processing, not on the authors' analysis. The table for this sample lists 550,000 to 600,000 distinct CDR3 sequences; about 20% of them were counted only once. In total, the top ten clones hold around 7.7% of the sample.

The V gene is TRBV20-1 and the J gene is TRBJ1-2, with 8 junctional bases fitting TRBD1. This receptor was identified in an adult woman who had mild COVID-19 (a few samples of this study predate the infection). The sample titles of this study are shuffled in the database, so cell type and time point are left out; the donor was told from shared clones. Sequencing was performed on PBMCs or a T cell subset sorted from them (not recorded which). CDR3 loop: CSATRQGIGYGYTF. The DNA is TGCAGTGCTACGCGACAGGGGATAGGGTATGGCTACACCTTC.